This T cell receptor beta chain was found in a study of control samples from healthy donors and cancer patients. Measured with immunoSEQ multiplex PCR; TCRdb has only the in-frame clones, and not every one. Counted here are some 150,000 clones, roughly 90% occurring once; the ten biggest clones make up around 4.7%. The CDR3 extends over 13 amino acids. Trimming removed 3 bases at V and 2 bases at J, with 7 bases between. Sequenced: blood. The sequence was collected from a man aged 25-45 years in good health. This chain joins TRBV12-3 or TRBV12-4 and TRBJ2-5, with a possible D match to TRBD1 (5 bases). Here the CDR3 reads CASSFWTQETQYF. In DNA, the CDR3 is TGTGCCAGCAGTTTCTGGACACAAGAGACCCAGTACTTC.